The T cell receptor (beta chain) described here comes from a study of a mutant IDH1 vaccine in newly diagnosed glioma. Study as a whole: Weeks 1, 3, 5, 7, 11, 15, 19 and 23 were when patients received their eight vaccinations. Vaccines were begun 4-6 weeks after radiotherapy alone, or with temozolomide cycles. Previous care, which was radiotherapy, temozolomide, or both, most often involved both.

Sample time point: week 11, during vaccination. In every dose of vaccine, 300 ug of mutant IDH1 20-mer peptide was given alongside topical imiquimod. This clone was seen a few times. Its specificity is unknown. Clones were read by immunoSEQ multiplex PCR, and TCRdb kept only the in-frame ones, dropping some. The sample holds about 120,000 clones; over 75% are singletons and the top ten take around 5.5%. The CDR3 contains 16 residues. CDR1 is MRHNA, CDR2 SNTAGT, per germline. V was clipped by 0 bases and J by 4 bases; unmatched bases: 0. Findings of the study overall: Among all patients, vaccine-induced immune responses occurred in roughly 93%.

This TCR was recovered from a man aged 35 to 55 with glioma. The V call is TRBV6-4, the J call TRBJ2-2; 12 bases are shared with TRBD1. The source was PBMCs, collected from a glioma patient whose treatment included an IDH1 peptide vaccine. CDR3 DNA sequence: TGTGCCAGCAGTGACTCGGGACAGGGGGCCACCGGGGAGCTGTTTTTT. Protein: CASSDSGQGATGELFF.